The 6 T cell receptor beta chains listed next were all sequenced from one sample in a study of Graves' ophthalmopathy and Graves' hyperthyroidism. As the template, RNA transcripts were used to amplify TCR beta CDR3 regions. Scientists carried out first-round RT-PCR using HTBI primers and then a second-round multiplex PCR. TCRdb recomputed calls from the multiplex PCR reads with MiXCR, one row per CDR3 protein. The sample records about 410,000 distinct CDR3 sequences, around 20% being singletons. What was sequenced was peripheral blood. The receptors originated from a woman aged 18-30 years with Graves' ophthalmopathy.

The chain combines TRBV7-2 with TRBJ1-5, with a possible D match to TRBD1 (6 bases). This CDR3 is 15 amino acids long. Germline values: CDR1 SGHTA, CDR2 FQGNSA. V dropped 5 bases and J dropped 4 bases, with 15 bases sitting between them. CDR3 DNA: TGTGCCAGCAGCCCCAGTGGGGGGCTTAATCAGCCCCAGCATTTT. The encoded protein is CASSPSGGLNQPQHF. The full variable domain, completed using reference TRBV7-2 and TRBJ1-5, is GAGVSQSPSNKVTEKGKDVELRCDPISGHTALYWYRQSLGQGLEFLIYFQGNSAPDKSGLPSDRFSAERTGGSVSTLTIQRTQQEDSAVYLCASSPSGGLNQPQHFGDGTRLSIL.

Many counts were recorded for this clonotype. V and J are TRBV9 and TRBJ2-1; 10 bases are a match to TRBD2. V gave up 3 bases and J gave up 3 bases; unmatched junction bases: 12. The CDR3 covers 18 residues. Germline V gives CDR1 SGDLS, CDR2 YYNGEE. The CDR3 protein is CASSGGNLAGDVYNEQFF. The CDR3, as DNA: TGTGCCAGCAGCGGAGGGAACCTAGCGGGAGACGTCTACAATGAGCAGTTCTTC.

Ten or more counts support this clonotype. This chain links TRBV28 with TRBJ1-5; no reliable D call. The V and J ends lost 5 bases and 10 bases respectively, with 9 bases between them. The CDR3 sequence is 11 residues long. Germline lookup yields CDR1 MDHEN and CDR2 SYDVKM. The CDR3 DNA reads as TGTGCCAGCAGTAGTATCAGTCCCCAGCATTTT. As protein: CASSSISPQHF.

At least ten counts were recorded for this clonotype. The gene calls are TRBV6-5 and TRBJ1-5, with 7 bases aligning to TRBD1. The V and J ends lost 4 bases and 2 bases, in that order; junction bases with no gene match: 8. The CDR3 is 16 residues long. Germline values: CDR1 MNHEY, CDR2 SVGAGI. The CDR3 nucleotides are TGTGCCAGCAGTTCTGTGAACAGGGGACGCAATCAGCCCCAGCATTTT. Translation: CASSSVNRGRNQPQHF.

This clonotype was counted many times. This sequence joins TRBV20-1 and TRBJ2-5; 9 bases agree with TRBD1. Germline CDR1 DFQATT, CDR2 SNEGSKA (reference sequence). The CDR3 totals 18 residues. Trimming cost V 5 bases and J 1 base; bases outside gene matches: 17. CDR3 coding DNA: TGCAGTGCTTCCATCCGGGACAGGGTGAGGGGTATCCAAGAGACCCAGTACTTC. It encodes CSASIRDRVRGIQETQYF.

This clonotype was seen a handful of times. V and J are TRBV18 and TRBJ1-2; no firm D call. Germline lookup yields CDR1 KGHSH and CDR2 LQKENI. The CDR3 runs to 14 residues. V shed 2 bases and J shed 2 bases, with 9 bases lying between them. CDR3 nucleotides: TGTGCCAGCTCACCAGGGCTGCTGAACTATGGCTACACCTTC. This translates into CASSPGLLNYGYTF.